This TCR beta chain was sequenced in a study of tumor-infiltrating lymphocytes in oesophageal squamous cell carcinoma. The CDR3 is 13 amino acids. With 3 bases removed from V and 1 base from J, the gap between germline ends came to 6 bases. The germline gives CDR1 SGHTA, CDR2 FQGTGA. TCRdb fed the PCR reads into MiXCR, producing one record per CDR3 protein. The table has 15,000 to 20,000 distinct CDR3 sequences, around 50% seen once. Sequenced: esophageal tumor tissue. This chain connects TRBV7-3 to TRBJ1-1; D remains ambiguous. The TCR comes from a male donor with esophageal squamous cell carcinoma. The CDR3, as DNA: TGTGCCAGCAGCTTGGGCAGGAACACTGAAGCTTTCTTT. As protein: CASSLGRNTEAFF.